This T cell receptor (beta chain) stems from a study of blood T cells in healthy people across ages (dated by TCRdb to about 2015). Regarding the complete study: In model experiments, template switching captured roughly one uniquely barcoded TCR beta cDNA molecule for every two T cells. To track age-related changes in TCR beta repertoire diversity, the study relied on deep sequencing normalized with unique cDNA molecular identifiers. Donors were grouped into four age groups: young (average roughly 17 years), middle-aged (less than 40), aged (approximately 58) and long-lived (approximately 82). To avoid experimental bias, donors of different ages were randomly spread across the sequencing lanes. Using the same blood draw, the study looked at two additional independent replicas of 1 million unique cDNA reads for two donors, one aged 18 to 30 and the other aged 80 or older.

The study at large found these results: As age increased, observed TCR beta diversity per million T cells dropped in a roughly linear way, and a significant reduction was already evident by age 40. Because donor CMV infection status was unknown, age-related changes in expanded clonotypes were potentially confounded. Since profiling was done on bulk unsorted PBMCs, naive and antigen-experienced compartments could not be conclusively compared. Estimates of total diversity based on one million sequenced T cells were considered lower bounds and underestimates. Compared with the aged group, more naive CD4+ T cells, fewer expanded clones and increased TCR diversity were shown by the long-lived group, suggesting age selection. Observed TCR beta diversity correlated strongly with the percentage of naive T cells measured by flow cytometry.

A note on this clonotype: It lacks a known antigen. No base-level quality is on record; no much larger clone is a single base apart.

The donors were around 39 Caucasian individuals from Russia, aged about 6 to 100 years, who were systemically healthy. Approximately 9.3 milliliters of peripheral blood were collected from each donor into EDTA-treated Vacutainer tubes. Ficoll-Paque density-gradient centrifugation was used to isolate PBMCs, with at least 7 million obtained per sample. Total RNA was extracted from PBMCs with Trizol reagent, with at least 6 micrograms obtained per sample. For every donor, an aliquot of PBMCs went through flow cytometry to measure the percentages of naive CD45RAhigh/CD27high T cells. Libraries were built with 5' RACE. This sample was sequenced with an Illumina HiSeq 2500. A second roughly 6 to 12 cycle PCR used a sample-barcoded 5' primer and a J-beta primer mix. A unique molecular identifier was introduced onto each TCR beta cDNA molecule by a template-switch 5' adaptor carrying 12 random nucleotides. Each sample yielded at least 2.5 million CDR3-containing paired-end reads. The Mint cDNA synthesis kit, primed by a TRBC-specific oligonucleotide, was used to synthesize first-strand cDNA from all RNA. All cDNA was treated with uracil-DNA glycosylase and then went through a first 18-cycle PCR with the universal primers M1SS and BC2_uni_R. Per the original workflow: For normalization, 1 million high-quality reads were randomly selected from each sample, with every read carrying a distinct molecular identifier. Instead of being binned into consensus sequences, reads that shared molecular identifiers were thrown out. MiTCR, run with a Q25 quality threshold and the strictest error-elimination algorithm, handled CDR3 identification, clonotype clustering and error correction. Lower-bound total TCR beta diversity was estimated with a nonparametric unseen species model using Euler transformation. The public reads were reprocessed in TCRdb via fastp at Q25 and MiXCR, keeping in-frame beta chains. When rows share a CDR3 protein, they turn into one entry using the most common DNA and genes. The V and J calls follow TCRdb's processing rather than the paper's. A total of 1.2 million to 1.5 million distinct CDR3 sequences appear in this sample, approximately 40% of them only once. Approximately 7.9% of the sample belongs to the ten largest clones.

This receptor was taken from a young woman in good health. The sequencing input was blood.

The CDR3 loop reads CAIADRAYEQYF. Read as DNA, the sequence is TGTGCCATCGCGGACAGGGCGTACGAGCAGTACTTC. Here the chain combines TRBV10-3 and TRBJ2-7; TRBD1 agrees with 8 junctional bases. The CDR3 runs 12 amino acids, cysteine and phenylalanine included. Left in the record is the CDR3 DNA by itself, 36 bases read in frame from the first base. The germline V gene yields ENHRY for CDR1 and SYGVKD for CDR2. Trimming removed 8 bases from V and 4 bases from J; the gene matches leave 4 bases unexplained.